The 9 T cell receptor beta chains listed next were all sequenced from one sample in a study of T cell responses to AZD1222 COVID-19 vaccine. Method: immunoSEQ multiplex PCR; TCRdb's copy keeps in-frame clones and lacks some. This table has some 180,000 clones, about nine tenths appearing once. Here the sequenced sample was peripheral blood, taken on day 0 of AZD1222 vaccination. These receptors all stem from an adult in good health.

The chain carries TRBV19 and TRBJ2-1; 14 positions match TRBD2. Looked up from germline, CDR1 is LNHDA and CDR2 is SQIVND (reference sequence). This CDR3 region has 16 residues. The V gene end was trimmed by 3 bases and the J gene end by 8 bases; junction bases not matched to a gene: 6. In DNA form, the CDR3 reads TGTGCCAGTAGTATTTCGACTAGCGGGAGGGCCGATGAGCAGTTCTTC. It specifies CASSISTSGRADEQFF.

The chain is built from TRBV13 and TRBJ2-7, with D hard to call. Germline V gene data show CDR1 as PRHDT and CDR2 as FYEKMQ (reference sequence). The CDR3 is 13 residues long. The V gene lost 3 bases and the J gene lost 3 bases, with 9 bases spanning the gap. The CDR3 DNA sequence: TGTGCCAGCAGCTTCTACGGAGACTACGAGCAGTACTTC. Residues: CASSFYGDYEQYF.

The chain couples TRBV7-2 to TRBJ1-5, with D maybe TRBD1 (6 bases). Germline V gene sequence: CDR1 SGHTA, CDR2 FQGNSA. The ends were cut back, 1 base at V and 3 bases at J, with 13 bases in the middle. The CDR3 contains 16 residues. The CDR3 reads CASSLVAGALNQPQHF. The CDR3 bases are TGTGCCAGCAGCTTAGTGGCAGGGGCCCTCAATCAGCCCCAGCATTTT.

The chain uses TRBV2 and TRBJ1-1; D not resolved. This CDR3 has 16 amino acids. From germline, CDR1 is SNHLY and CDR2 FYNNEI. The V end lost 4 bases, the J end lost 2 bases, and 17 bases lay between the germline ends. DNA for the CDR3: TGTGCCAGCAGTGTTCAGCTAACAATAAGCAACACTGAAGCTTTCTTT. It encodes CASSVQLTISNTEAFF.

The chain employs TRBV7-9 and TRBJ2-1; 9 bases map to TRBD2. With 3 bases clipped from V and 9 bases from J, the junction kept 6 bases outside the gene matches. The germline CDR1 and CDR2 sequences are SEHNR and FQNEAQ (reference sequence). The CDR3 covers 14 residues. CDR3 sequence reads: CASSFGTSKGEQFF. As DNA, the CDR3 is TGTGCCAGCAGCTTCGGGACTAGCAAGGGTGAGCAGTTCTTC.

CDR3 in amino acids: CASSRLRTDYRDEQFF. As DNA, the CDR3 is TGTGCCAGCAGTCGACTACGGACGGACTATAGGGATGAGCAGTTCTTC. The rearrangement uses TRBV27 and TRBJ2-1; possible D gene TRBD2, 6 bases. V was clipped by 5 bases and J by 8 bases, with 22 bases between them. This CDR3 region has 16 residues. Germline lookup yields CDR1 MNHEY and CDR2 SMNVEV (reference sequence).

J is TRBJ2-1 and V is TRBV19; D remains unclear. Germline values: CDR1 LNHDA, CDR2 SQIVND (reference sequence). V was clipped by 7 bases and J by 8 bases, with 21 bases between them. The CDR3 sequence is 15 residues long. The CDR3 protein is CASMVGSVSGYEQFF. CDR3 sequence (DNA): TGTGCCAGTATGGTCGGGTCGGTTTCGGGTTATGAGCAGTTCTTC.

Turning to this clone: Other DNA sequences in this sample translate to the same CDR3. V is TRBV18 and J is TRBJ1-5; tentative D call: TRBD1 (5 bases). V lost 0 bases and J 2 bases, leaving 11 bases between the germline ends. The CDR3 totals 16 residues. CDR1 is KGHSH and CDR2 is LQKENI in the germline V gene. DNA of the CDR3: TGTGCCAGCTCACCACCGTCGGCCAGGGGCAATCAGCCCCAGCATTTT. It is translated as CASSPPSARGNQPQHF.

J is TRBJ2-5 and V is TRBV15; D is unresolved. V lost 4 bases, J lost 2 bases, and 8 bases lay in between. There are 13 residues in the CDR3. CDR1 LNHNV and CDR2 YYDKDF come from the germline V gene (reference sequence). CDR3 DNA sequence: TGTGCCACCAGCATAGACAATCAAGAGACCCAGTACTTC. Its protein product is CATSIDNQETQYF.